The 10 T cell receptor beta chains below come from one sample, sequenced in a study of glioma-infiltrating T cells after dendritic cell vaccination. TCRdb keeps only in-frame clones here, not all; method: immunoSEQ multiplex PCR. The sample yields 50,000 to 80,000 clones, 82% seen once. The sample consisted of blood, taken before dendritic cell vaccination. The receptors were gathered from a human donor with glioblastoma.

The chain is built from TRBV25-1 and TRBJ2-5, with 7 bases that match TRBD1. Germline CDR1 is MGHDK and CDR2 is SYGVNS. The J segment lost 6 bases and the V segment lost 7 bases, leaving 8 bases of the junction unmatched. There are 13 residues in the CDR3. CDR3 sequence (DNA): TGTGCCAGCAATCAACCGGGACAGCAGACCCAGTACTTC. It codes for CASNQPGQQTQYF.

At least ten counts were recorded for this clone. The J gene is TRBJ1-2, the V gene TRBV28, with 9 bases that match TRBD1. Germline lookup yields CDR1 MDHEN and CDR2 SYDVKM. Losses at the gene ends were 3 bases for V and 8 bases for J; bases not matched to a gene: 7. The CDR3 covers 14 residues. The CDR3 bases are TGTGCCAGCAGTTTCAGGGGACAGGGTGTCGGCTACACCTTC. Translating it yields CASSFRGQGVGYTF.

The CDR3 loop is CASSVMGGSGPYEQYF. The CDR3 DNA reads as TGTGCCAGCAGTGTTATGGGGGGTTCGGGACCCTACGAGCAGTACTTC. The V call is TRBV7-2, the J call TRBJ2-7; D may be TRBD2 (6 bases). The CDR3 is 16 residues long. V lost 6 bases, J lost 2 bases, and 20 bases lay in between. CDR1 is SGHTA and CDR2 is FQGNSA in the germline V gene. Filled out from reference TRBV7-2 and TRBJ2-7, the complete variable domain reads GAGVSQSPSNKVTEKGKDVELRCDPISGHTALYWYRQSLGQGLEFLIYFQGNSAPDKSGLPSDRFSAERTGGSVSTLTIQRTQQEDSAVYLCASSVMGGSGPYEQYFGPGTRLTVT.

This chain connects TRBV11-3 to TRBJ2-3; 7 bases match TRBD2. Germline CDR1 and CDR2: SGHNT and YENEEA. This CDR3 comprises 15 residues. Germline trimming cut 4 bases from V and 1 base from J; bases unmatched to any gene: 5. The CDR3, as DNA: TGTGCCAGCAGCTCAATTCGGGGGGGCACAGATACGCAGTATTTT. It specifies CASSSIRGGTDTQYF. Full variable domain (missing parts from reference TRBV11-3 and TRBJ2-3): EAGVVQSPRYKIIEKKQPVAFWCNPISGHNTLYWYLQNLGQGPELLIRYENEEAVDDSQLPKDRFSAERLKGVDSTLKIQPAELGDSAVYLCASSSIRGGTDTQYFGPGTRLTVL.

The CDR3, as DNA: TGTGCCAGCAGCCAGGGGGACACAGATACGCAGTATTTT. Translation gives CASSQGDTDTQYF. The chain uses TRBV28 and TRBJ2-3, with TRBD1 matching over 7 bases. The germline V gene encodes CDR1 MDHEN and CDR2 SYDVKM. V shed 6 bases, J shed 2 bases, and the junction held 2 bases outside the gene matches. This CDR3 region has 13 residues.

The chain carries TRBV6-1 and TRBJ1-4, with TRBD1 as a possible D gene (6 bases). Germline V gives CDR1 MNHNS, CDR2 SASEGT. The CDR3 loop spans 13 amino acids. Trimming left V 6 bases short and J 7 bases short, with 12 bases between. The CDR3 here is CASRGQGREKLFF. In DNA, the CDR3 is TGTGCCAGCAGGGGGCAGGGGCGTGAAAAACTGTTTTTT.

The gene calls are TRBV7-9 and TRBJ2-7, with a tentative D call TRBD1 (6 bases). Per the germline V gene, CDR1 is SEHNR and CDR2 is FQNEAQ (reference sequence). Between the trimmed V and J ends, which lost 5 bases and 2 bases, there was a span of 19 bases. The CDR3 loop spans 16 amino acids. CDR3 residues: CASSQDDGGGAYEQYF. In DNA, the CDR3 is TGTGCCAGCAGCCAAGATGATGGGGGCGGAGCCTACGAGCAGTACTTC.

The chain combines TRBV6-1 with TRBJ1-5; D possibly corresponds to TRBD1 (6 bases). Trimming cost V 0 bases and J 6 bases, with 12 bases left between them. The CDR3 totals 15 residues. In germline, CDR1 is MNHNS, CDR2 SASEGT. DNA of the CDR3: TGTGCCAGCAGTGAAGCGGTGGGGGGGGCTCAGCCCCAGCATTTT. Residues: CASSEAVGGAQPQHF.

Here the CDR3 DNA reads TGTGCCAGCAGTGTTACCGGGTCCGCAGATACGCAGTATTTT. This translates into CASSVTGSADTQYF. V usage is TRBV25-1 and J usage is TRBJ2-3; D gene unclear. Trimming removed 4 bases from V and 4 bases from J, with 12 bases in between. Germline CDR1 reads MGHDK; CDR2 reads SYGVNS. The CDR3 loop spans 14 amino acids.

This clone was seen a single time. This sample includes further DNA sequences coding for the same CDR3. V and J are TRBV13 and TRBJ2-1; 12 bases line up with TRBD2. The junction had 5 bases not matched to a gene; V was cut back by 4 bases and J by 4 bases. This CDR3 region has 16 residues. Germline-derived CDR1 and CDR2 are PRHDT and FYEKMQ (reference sequence). The CDR3 DNA reads as TGTGCCAGCAGCTCACTGACTAGCGGGGGATACAATGAGCAGTTCTTC. This gives the protein CASSSLTSGGYNEQFF.